Below, 27 T cell receptor beta chains from the same sample are listed, as sequenced in a study of T cells in localized non-small cell lung cancer. Method: immunoSEQ multiplex PCR; TCRdb's copy keeps in-frame clones and lacks some. The data show over a thousand clones, about 19% seen once. Sequencing used normal lung tissue next to the tumor, obtained before any cancer treatment. These receptors came from a male donor older than 55 with stage I squamous cell lung carcinoma.

The chain recombines TRBV28 with TRBJ2-3, with D perhaps TRBD1 (6 bases). CDR3 size: 15 residues. V lost 6 bases and J lost 3, with 16 bases in between. Germline-derived CDR1 and CDR2 are MDHEN and SYDVKM. CDR3 DNA: TGTGCCAGCAGGCCAGGGGCTAGGCGTACAGATACGCAGTATTTT. Its protein is CASRPGARRTDTQYF.

In its sample, this clone was seen a few times. The CDR3 bases are TGTGCCAGCAGTTTCTGGGGGATTGACTACGAGCAGTACTTC. Its translation: CASSFWGIDYEQYF. This rearrangement joins TRBV28 to TRBJ2-7; the D call may be TRBD1 or TRBD2 (5 bases each). CDR1 MDHEN and CDR2 SYDVKM come from the germline V gene. This CDR3 is 14 amino acids long. Trimming took 3 bases from V and 3 from J, leaving 12 bases between them.

The chain joins TRBV5-1 to TRBJ2-2, with TRBD1 matching over 8 bases. V gave up 7 bases and J gave up 0 bases; unmatched junction bases: 11. The CDR3 runs to 17 residues. Germline CDR1 and CDR2: SGHRS and YFSETQ. CDR3 in amino acids: CASAIQGVHSNTGELFF. CDR3 DNA: TGCGCCAGCGCTATACAGGGGGTACACTCGAACACCGGGGAGCTGTTTTTT. Full variable domain (outside the CDR3, taken from reference TRBV5-1 and TRBJ2-2): KAGVTQTPRYLIKTRGQQVTLSCSPISGHRSVSWYQQTPGQGLQFLFEYFSETQRNKGNFPGRFSGRQFSNSRSEMNVSTLELGDSALYLCASAIQGVHSNTGELFFGEGSRLTVL.

In DNA, the CDR3 is TGTGCCAGCAGCTTGCTCGGGATCTTCTACGAGCAGTACTTC. This encodes CASSLLGIFYEQYF. This chain uses TRBV11-3 with TRBJ2-7; D is perhaps TRBD2 (5 bases). The V gene's germline CDR1 is SGHNT and CDR2 YENEEA. V was trimmed by 3 bases and J by 3 bases, leaving 12 bases between them. The CDR3 runs 14 residues.

This chain uses TRBV4-1 with TRBJ2-7, with D unresolved. Germline CDR1 reads MGHRA; CDR2 reads YSYEKL. V was cut by 0 bases and J by 4 bases, with 7 bases left in between. The length of the CDR3 is 13 residues. CDR3 sequence: CASSQEGWYEQYF. The CDR3 region has the DNA TGCGCCAGCAGCCAAGAAGGGTGGTACGAGCAGTACTTC.

V and J are TRBV18 and TRBJ2-5; D is perhaps TRBD1 (5 bases). Germline CDR1 KGHSH, CDR2 LQKENI. Trimming pared 5 bases from V and 7 bases from J, leaving 14 bases between. The CDR3 has 13 amino acids. The CDR3 DNA reads as TGTGCCAGCTCAACCGACAGCCTGGGGACCCAGTACTTC. As protein: CASSTDSLGTQYF. The full variable domain, in which reference TRBV18 and TRBJ2-5 provide the parts outside the CDR3, is NAGVMQNPRHLVRRRGQEARLRCSPMKGHSHVYWYRQLPEEGLKFMVYLQKENIIDESGMPKERFSAEFPKEGPSILRIQQVVRGDSAAYFCASSTDSLGTQYFGPGTRLLVL.

The chain couples TRBV14 to TRBJ2-7; D is perhaps TRBD1 (6 bases). Trimming took 5 bases from V and 2 from J, leaving 16 bases between them. Germline values: CDR1 SGHDN, CDR2 FVKESK. CDR3 length: 15 amino acids. The CDR3 DNA is TGTGCCAGCAGCTTGCTTCCAGGACAGCCCTACGAGCAGTACTTC. Encoded protein: CASSLLPGQPYEQYF.

The V call is TRBV11-3, the J call TRBJ1-4; 9 bases match TRBD1. V lost 5 bases, J lost 7 bases, and 8 bases stayed unmatched. The CDR3 covers 15 residues. In germline, CDR1 is SGHNT, CDR2 YENEEA. The CDR3 spells CASSPPGQGGEKLFF. In DNA, the CDR3 is TGTGCCAGCAGCCCCCCGGGACAGGGAGGTGAAAAACTGTTTTTT. Together with reference TRBV11-3 and TRBJ1-4, the CDR3 gives the full variable domain: EAGVVQSPRYKIIEKKQPVAFWCNPISGHNTLYWYLQNLGQGPELLIRYENEEAVDDSQLPKDRFSAERLKGVDSTLKIQPAELGDSAVYLCASSPPGQGGEKLFFGSGTQLSVL.

By its share, this clone is large. This rearrangement joins TRBV6-8 to TRBJ1-4; 10 bases are a match to TRBD1. The germline CDR1 and CDR2 sequences are MNHGY and SAAAGT. The V segment lost 5 bases and the J segment 8 bases; nucleotides outside the gene matches: 5. The CDR3 runs 14 residues. The CDR3: CASSAGTGVEKLFF. Here the CDR3 DNA reads TGTGCCAGCAGTGCCGGGACAGGGGTCGAAAAACTGTTTTTT.

This clone was seen a handful of times. The V gene is TRBV11-3, the J gene TRBJ2-5, with a tentative D call TRBD1 (5 bases). V gave up 5 bases and J gave up 2 bases, with 15 bases separating them. Germline V gene data show CDR1 as SGHNT and CDR2 as YENEEA. The CDR3 totals 15 residues. The CDR3 coding sequence is TGTGCCAGCAGCCGAGTTGGGGCCCCACAAGAGACCCAGTACTTC. Its translation: CASSRVGAPQETQYF.

The table lists this clone with a few counts. This rearrangement joins TRBV30 to TRBJ1-5; no firm D call. The germline V gene encodes CDR1 GTSNPN and CDR2 SVGIG (reference sequence). The CDR3 has 15 amino acids. V was shortened by 1 base and J by 1 base, with 11 bases between the two germline ends. The CDR3 spells CAWSGVGLSNQPQHF. The CDR3 coding sequence is TGTGCCTGGAGTGGGGTTGGGCTAAGCAATCAGCCCCAGCATTTT.

This clone was seen only a few times. J is TRBJ2-7 and V is TRBV19; no clear D. The CDR3 contains 15 residues. From germline, CDR1 is LNHDA and CDR2 SQIVND (reference sequence). V was cut by 5 bases and J by 1 base, with 15 bases left in between. The CDR3 reads CASSPPGLQSYEQYF. CDR3 nucleotides: TGTGCCAGTAGTCCACCCGGGCTACAATCCTACGAGCAGTACTTC.

In this sample, this clone is large. Other DNA sequences from this sample encode an identical CDR3 as well. V usage is TRBV9 and J usage is TRBJ2-7; tentative D call: TRBD2 (7 bases). In germline, CDR1 is SGDLS, CDR2 YYNGEE. The ends were cut back, 0 bases at V and 0 bases at J, with 13 bases in the middle. The CDR3 loop spans 16 amino acids. CDR3 in DNA: TGTGCCAGCAGCGTAGGGCTAGCGGACAGCTCCTACGAGCAGTACTTC. Amino acid sequence: CASSVGLADSSYEQYF.

This clone was detected only a few times. The chain employs TRBV18 and TRBJ1-1, with unresolved D. V was cut by 6 bases and J by 1 base, with 9 bases left in between. The CDR3 is 13 residues long. From germline, CDR1 is KGHSH and CDR2 LQKENI. Written as DNA, the CDR3 is TGTGCCAGCTCTCGTGATTGGAACACTGAAGCTTTCTTT. Protein product: CASSRDWNTEAFF.

This clone has only a few counts. The chain employs TRBV6-8 and TRBJ1-5; the D gene is possibly TRBD1 (5 bases). The length of the CDR3 is 13 residues. Trimming pared 7 bases from V and 7 bases from J, leaving 14 bases between. CDR1 is MNHGY, CDR2 SAAAGT, per germline. The CDR3: CASTRDGRQPQHF. The CDR3 nucleotides read TGTGCCAGCACCCGGGACGGGAGGCAGCCCCAGCATTTT.

This clone was detected only a few times. The chain carries TRBV16 and TRBJ1-1; D not certain. The CDR3 spans 12 residues. The V end was cut by 4 bases, the J end by 8 bases, with 11 bases between. Germline CDR1 reads KGHSY; CDR2 reads FQNENV. The CDR3 sequence: CASSPFSGEAFF. In DNA form, the CDR3 reads TGTGCCAGCAGCCCATTTTCGGGGGAAGCTTTCTTT.

There are many counts of this clone. V is TRBV6-8 and J is TRBJ2-7; the match to TRBD1 covers 7 bases. Germline loops: CDR1 MNHGY, CDR2 SAAAGT. Trimming at V came to 0 bases and at J to 5 bases, leaving 4 bases not matched to a gene. The CDR3 spans 14 residues. The CDR3 coding sequence is TGTGCCAGCAGTTACTCCGAACAGGGGAACGAGCAGTACTTC. This gives the protein CASSYSEQGNEQYF.

This clone has a handful of counts. The rearrangement links TRBV28 to TRBJ2-7; TRBD1 agrees at 9 bases. This CDR3 contains 19 residues. Germline trimming cut 5 bases from V and 2 bases from J; bases unmatched to any gene: 19. CDR1 and CDR2 from the germline V gene are MDHEN and SYDVKM. The CDR3 sequence is CASSTGQGNGERFPYEQYF. The CDR3 nucleotides read TGTGCCAGCAGTACCGGACAGGGGAACGGAGAACGATTCCCCTACGAGCAGTACTTC.

The sample holds a few counts of this clone. The chain has TRBV11-3 and TRBJ1-1; maybe TRBD1 (6 bases). CDR1 is SGHNT, CDR2 YENEEA, per germline. V was trimmed by 6 bases and J by 5 bases, leaving 16 bases between them. CDR3 length: 14 residues. CDR3: CASRTALQGTEAFF. Written as DNA, the CDR3 is TGTGCCAGCAGGACTGCACTACAGGGAACTGAAGCTTTCTTT.

This clone qualifies as large. The chain combines TRBV6-8 with TRBJ2-7; tentatively, D is TRBD2 (6 bases). Germline CDR1 reads MNHGY; CDR2 reads SAAAGT. CDR3 length: 14 amino acids. V was cut by 6 bases and J by 2 bases, with 14 bases left in between. CDR3 sequence reads: CASRPGLQAYEQYF. The CDR3 DNA sequence: TGTGCCAGCAGGCCGGGACTTCAAGCCTACGAGCAGTACTTC.

This clone is classed as large (0.1 to 1%). The rearrangement uses TRBV11-3 and TRBJ2-5, with a possible D match to TRBD2 (6 bases). This CDR3 is built from 14 residues. Germline V gene lookup returns CDR1 SGHNT and CDR2 YENEEA. The V end was cut by 5 bases, the J end by 6 bases, with 16 bases between. The CDR3 DNA follows: TGTGCCAGCAGCCCCCGGGGGACTGTTCAGACCCAGTACTTC. It translates to CASSPRGTVQTQYF.

This rearrangement joins TRBV18 to TRBJ2-5; the D gene could be TRBD1 or TRBD2 (7 bases each). CDR3 length: 16 residues. The germline V gene has CDR1 KGHSH and CDR2 LQKENI. The ends were cut back, 3 bases at V and 5 bases at J, with 19 bases in the middle. The CDR3 is CASSPRKRQGGETQYF. The CDR3 DNA follows: TGTGCCAGCTCACCGAGAAAGCGACAGGGAGGGGAGACCCAGTACTTC.

This clone has just a few counts. V is TRBV5-1 and J is TRBJ2-2; no reliable D call. CDR3 size: 14 residues. Trimming removed 5 bases at V and 4 bases at J, with 12 bases between. Germline CDR1 and CDR2: SGHRS and YFSETQ. The CDR3 nucleotides read TGCGCCAGCAGGAATGAACGAATCACCGGGGAGCTGTTTTTT. It yields the protein CASRNERITGELFF.

The chain couples TRBV6-8 to TRBJ1-5, with 7 bases fitting TRBD1. The V gene end was trimmed by 5 bases and the J gene end by 3 bases; junction bases not matched to a gene: 4. The CDR3 has 14 residues. The germline gives CDR1 MNHGY, CDR2 SAAAGT. For the CDR3, the DNA is TGTGCCAGCAGTAACAGGGGACCCAATCAGCCCCAGCATTTT. Residues: CASSNRGPNQPQHF.

This clone is large by share. J is TRBJ2-2 and V is TRBV11-3; 10 nucleotides match TRBD2. This CDR3 is 18 amino acids long. Trimming at V came to 3 bases and at J to 5 bases, leaving 12 bases not matched to a gene. Germline-derived CDR1 and CDR2 are SGHNT and YENEEA. The CDR3 DNA follows: TGTGCCAGCAGCTTGGTTCCGGGACTAGCGACAACAACCGGGGAGCTGTTTTTT. Translating gives CASSLVPGLATTTGELFF. The whole variable domain, filled in from reference TRBV11-3 and TRBJ2-2, reads EAGVVQSPRYKIIEKKQPVAFWCNPISGHNTLYWYLQNLGQGPELLIRYENEEAVDDSQLPKDRFSAERLKGVDSTLKIQPAELGDSAVYLCASSLVPGLATTTGELFFGEGSRLTVL.

The V gene is TRBV2, the J gene TRBJ2-1; 8 nucleotides match TRBD2. After removal of 9 bases from V and 6 bases from J, the junction contained 13 bases not matched to a gene. CDR3 length: 15 residues. The germline V gene encodes CDR1 SNHLY and CDR2 FYNNEI. CDR3 sequence: CARTGTRRVGNEQFF. CDR3 in DNA: TGTGCCAGGACCGGGACTAGGAGGGTTGGCAATGAGCAGTTCTTC.

This CDR3 reads CAWTGTSGQETQYF. DNA of the CDR3: TGTGCCTGGACCGGGACTAGCGGACAAGAGACCCAGTACTTC. This chain joins TRBV30 and TRBJ2-5; 11 nucleotides align to TRBD2. Trimming removed 4 bases from V and 2 bases from J; junction bases left unmatched: 3. Germline V gives CDR1 GTSNPN, CDR2 SVGIG (reference sequence). The CDR3 contains 14 residues.